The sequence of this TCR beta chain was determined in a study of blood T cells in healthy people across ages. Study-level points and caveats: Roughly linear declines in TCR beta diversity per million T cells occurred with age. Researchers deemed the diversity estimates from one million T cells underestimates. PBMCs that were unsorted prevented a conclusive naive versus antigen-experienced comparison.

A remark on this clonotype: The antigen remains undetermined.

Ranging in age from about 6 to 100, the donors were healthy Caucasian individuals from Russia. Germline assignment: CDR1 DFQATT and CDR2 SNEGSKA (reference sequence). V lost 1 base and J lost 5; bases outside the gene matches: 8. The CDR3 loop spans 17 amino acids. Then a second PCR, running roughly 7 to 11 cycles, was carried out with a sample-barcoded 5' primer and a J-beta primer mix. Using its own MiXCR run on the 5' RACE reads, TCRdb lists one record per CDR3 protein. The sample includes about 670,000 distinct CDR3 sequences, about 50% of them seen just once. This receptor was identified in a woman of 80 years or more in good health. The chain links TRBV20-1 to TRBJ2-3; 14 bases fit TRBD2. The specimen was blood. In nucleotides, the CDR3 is TGCAGTGCTAGAGGGGAAAAGACTAGCGGGAGGGGAGATACGCAGTATTTT. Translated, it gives CSARGEKTSGRGDTQYF.